The 32 T cell receptor beta chains in this list originate from one sample, sequenced in a study of OX40 agonist ivuxolimab in advanced cancers. Produced via immunoSEQ multiplex PCR; TCRdb's table is partial and in-frame only. Found here are around 100,000 clones, 80% to 90% of them singletons; the top ten hold around 0.34%. Source: CD4+ or CD8+ T cells sorted from blood, taken in a trial of the OX40 agonist ivuxolimab. Receptor source: an adult with an advanced solid tumor such as melanoma, head and neck, liver or kidney cancer.

As DNA, the CDR3 is TGTGCCTGGAGTGTAGGTGTCGGTAGAAAACTGTTTTTT. Translation gives CAWSVGVGRKLFF. The chain joins TRBV30 to TRBJ1-4; D is uncertain. Germline CDR1 GTSNPN, CDR2 SVGIG (reference sequence). The CDR3 has 13 amino acids. V was cut by 0 bases and J by 10 bases, with 12 bases left in between.

This clone was recorded only once. The chain joins TRBV27 to TRBJ1-5, with D unclear. The V gene's germline CDR1 is MNHEY and CDR2 SMNVEV (reference sequence). The CDR3 runs 14 residues. Deletions cut 4 bases from V and 1 base from J, with 8 bases between. This CDR3 is CASSSPASNQPQHF. The DNA for the CDR3 is TGTGCCAGCAGTTCCCCGGCGAGCAATCAGCCCCAGCATTTT.

J is TRBJ2-5 and V is TRBV5-1; D ambiguous. Germline CDR1 and CDR2: SGHRS and YFSETQ. The CDR3 contains 13 residues. Trimming took off 5 bases at V and 4 bases at J, with 12 bases between the two ends. The CDR3 loop is CASRPRPGETQYF. The CDR3 DNA reads as TGCGCCAGCAGGCCCCGTCCGGGAGAGACCCAGTACTTC.

V is TRBV11-2 and J is TRBJ2-1, with 11 bases lining up with TRBD2. Per germline, CDR1 SGHAT and CDR2 FQNNGV. J gave up 7 bases and V 2 bases, and 4 bases lay outside the gene matches. The CDR3 is 15 amino acids. The CDR3 sequence: CASSLISGGANEQFF. In DNA, the CDR3 is TGTGCCAGCAGCTTAATTAGCGGGGGGGCGAATGAGCAGTTCTTC.

CDR3 bases: TGTGCCATCAGCGCCGAGACGGTATCTGAGCAGTTCTTC. Its protein is CAISAETVSEQFF. The chain carries TRBV10-3 and TRBJ2-1; D gene ambiguous. The CDR3 is 13 residues long. Germline loops: CDR1 ENHRY, CDR2 SYGVKD. Trimming removed 6 bases from V and 9 bases from J, with 15 bases in between.

The V call is TRBV11-2, the J call TRBJ2-3; unclear D gene. Trimming took 4 bases from V and 6 from J, leaving 11 bases between them. The CDR3 runs 13 residues. Germline values: CDR1 SGHAT, CDR2 FQNNGV. CDR3 sequence reads: CASSSSPGDTQYF. In DNA form, the CDR3 reads TGTGCCAGCAGCTCGTCGCCTGGGGATACGCAGTATTTT. Filled out from reference TRBV11-2 and TRBJ2-3, the complete variable domain reads EAGVAQSPRYKIIEKRQSVAFWCNPISGHATLYWYQQILGQGPKLLIQFQNNGVVDDSQLPKDRFSAERLKGVDSTLKIQPAKLEDSAVYLCASSSSPGDTQYFGPGTRLTVL.

J is TRBJ2-7 and V is TRBV10-3; the match to TRBD2 covers 15 bases. Trimming removed 3 bases from V and 4 bases from J; junction bases left unmatched: 10. CDR3 length: 18 amino acids. Germline lookup yields CDR1 ENHRY and CDR2 SYGVKD. The DNA of the CDR3 is TGTGCCATCAGTGATATTGGACTAGCGGGAGGGCCCCAGTACGAGCAGTACTTC. This codes for CAISDIGLAGGPQYEQYF.

The V gene is TRBV5-4, the J gene TRBJ1-4; 8 bases line up with TRBD1. The CDR3 loop spans 15 amino acids. V shed 2 bases and J 4 bases; nucleotides not matched to a gene: 4. Germline assignment: CDR1 SGHNT and CDR2 YYREEE (reference sequence). CDR3: CASSFPGQGNEKLFF. The CDR3 bases are TGTGCCAGCAGCTTCCCTGGACAGGGTAATGAAAAACTGTTTTTT.

The chain couples TRBV19 to TRBJ2-1; either TRBD1 or TRBD2 may fit D (5 bases each). Per germline, CDR1 LNHDA and CDR2 SQIVND (reference sequence). V gave up 5 bases and J gave up 9 bases, with 23 bases separating them. The CDR3 length is 16 residues. The CDR3 region has the DNA TGTGCCAGTAGTGGGGGTGGGTGGGAAGTACGTGGTGAGCAGTTCTTC. Translated, it gives CASSGGGWEVRGEQFF.

The chain is built from TRBV2 and TRBJ2-5; no firm D call. The CDR3 loop spans 14 amino acids. Looked up from germline, CDR1 is SNHLY and CDR2 is FYNNEI. Between the trimmed V and J ends, which lost 8 bases and 2 bases, there was a span of 15 bases. The CDR3 DNA follows: TGTGCCAGCTGCGCTCGGACGGATCAAGAGACCCAGTACTTC. As protein: CASCARTDQETQYF.

The V gene is TRBV19, the J gene TRBJ2-5; the match to TRBD1 covers 7 bases. The CDR3 totals 13 residues. V was pared by 6 bases and J by 4 bases, with 5 bases of the junction left unmatched. Germline V CDR1 and CDR2: LNHDA, SQIVND (reference sequence). Here the CDR3 reads CASRHRGAETQYF. CDR3 sequence (DNA): TGTGCCAGTAGGCACAGGGGTGCAGAGACCCAGTACTTC.

V and J are TRBV7-2 and TRBJ1-5; 7 nucleotides align to TRBD1. Germline V gene sequence: CDR1 SGHTA, CDR2 FQGNSA. The CDR3 has 14 amino acids. V lost 1 base, J lost 7 bases, and 4 bases stayed unmatched. The DNA of the CDR3 is TGTGCCAGCAGCTTAGAGACAGGGAAACAGCCCCAGCATTTT. Its protein is CASSLETGKQPQHF.

V usage is TRBV7-2 and J usage is TRBJ2-1; TRBD2 matches 10 bases. CDR1 and CDR2 from the germline V gene are SGHTA and FQGNSA. Unmatched junction bases numbered 8, after V lost 5 bases and J lost 1 base. This CDR3 has 17 amino acids. The CDR3 is CASSPHLLAGSYNEQFF. Here the CDR3 DNA reads TGTGCCAGCAGCCCGCATTTACTAGCGGGGTCCTACAATGAGCAGTTCTTC.

The chain links TRBV6-6 to TRBJ1-1; no reliable D call. The germline V gene has CDR1 MNHNY and CDR2 SVGAGI (reference sequence). The CDR3 covers 14 residues. The V gene lost 4 bases and the J gene lost 1 base, with 10 bases spanning the gap. CDR3 DNA sequence: TGTGCCAGCAGTTGGGGAACACAGAACACTGAAGCTTTCTTT. It yields the protein CASSWGTQNTEAFF.

This sequence joins TRBV7-3 and TRBJ2-5; tentatively, D is TRBD1 (6 bases). CDR1 is SGHTA, CDR2 FQGTGA, per germline. CDR3 length equals 14 residues. V was shortened by 2 bases and J by 4 bases, with 11 bases between the two germline ends. CDR3 sequence (DNA): TGTGCCAGCAGCTTAGCAGGGGATGGAGAGACCCAGTACTTC. Its translation: CASSLAGDGETQYF.

The chain links TRBV7-3 to TRBJ2-2; D not certain. The CDR3 contains 15 residues. Germline V gene sequence: CDR1 SGHTA, CDR2 FQGTGA. The V end was cut by 2 bases, the J end by 0 bases, with 7 bases between. The CDR3 protein is CASSLAASNTGELFF. The CDR3 nucleotides read TGTGCCAGCAGCTTAGCTGCCTCGAACACCGGGGAGCTGTTTTTT. The variable domain in full, completed from reference TRBV7-3 and TRBJ2-2, reads GAGVSQTPSNKVTEKGKYVELRCDPISGHTALYWYRQSLGQGPEFLIYFQGTGAADDSGLPNDRFFAVRPEGSVSTLKIQRTERGDSAVYLCASSLAASNTGELFFGEGSRLTVL.

The genes are TRBV7-9 and TRBJ2-2; perhaps TRBD2 as D (5 bases). CDR3 length: 15 residues. CDR1 is SEHNR, CDR2 FQNEAQ, per germline (reference sequence). V shed 5 bases and J shed 4 bases, with 14 bases lying between them. The CDR3 region is CASSHLSRGTGELFF. Written as DNA, the CDR3 is TGTGCCAGCAGCCACCTCTCACGGGGCACCGGGGAGCTGTTTTTT. The whole variable domain, remainder taken from reference TRBV7-9 and TRBJ2-2, is DTGVSQNPRHKITKRGQNVTFRCDPISEHNRLYWYRQTLGQGPEFLTYFQNEAQLEKSRLLSDRFSAERPKGSFSTLEIQRTEQGDSAMYLCASSHLSRGTGELFFGEGSRLTVL.

V gene TRBV15 combines with J gene TRBJ1-2; D is ambiguous. Trimming took off 5 bases at V and 4 bases at J, with 20 bases between the two ends. The germline gives CDR1 LNHNV, CDR2 YYDKDF (reference sequence). The CDR3 runs to 16 residues. The CDR3 sequence: CATSDQLRFGVYGYTF. CDR3 coding DNA: TGTGCCACCAGCGATCAATTGCGATTCGGGGTCTATGGCTACACCTTC.

The V gene is TRBV7-9, the J gene TRBJ1-2; D remains unclear. The CDR3 spans 12 residues. Germline CDR1 reads SEHNR; CDR2 reads FQNEAQ (reference sequence). V lost 1 base and J lost 6, with 6 bases in between. CDR3: CASSLVSDGYTF. The CDR3 region has the DNA TGTGCCAGCAGCTTAGTGTCAGATGGCTACACCTTC.

The CDR3 loop is CASSPSGRGHGYTF. CDR3 DNA sequence: TGTGCCAGCTCACCTTCTGGCAGGGGGCATGGCTACACCTTC. The chain has TRBV18 and TRBJ1-2; 8 bases map to TRBD1. V dropped 3 bases and J dropped 6; count of bases not matched to a gene: 6. The CDR3 consists of 14 residues. Germline values: CDR1 KGHSH, CDR2 LQKENI.

The rearrangement joins TRBV7-6 to TRBJ2-1; 12 nucleotides match TRBD2. The CDR3 length is 17 residues. V lost 5 bases to trimming and J lost 0 bases; unmatched junction nucleotides: 5. Per germline, CDR1 SGHVS and CDR2 FNYEAQ. CDR3 nucleotides: TGTGCCAGCAGCCCTAAGACTAGCGGGAGCTCCTACAATGAGCAGTTCTTC. Residues: CASSPKTSGSSYNEQFF.

The CDR3 sequence is CASSPVGSGARETQYF. For the CDR3, the DNA is TGTGCCAGCAGCCCCGTAGGGAGCGGGGCCCGGGAGACCCAGTACTTC. The V gene is TRBV7-2, the J gene TRBJ2-5; 7 nucleotides line up with TRBD2. The CDR3 contains 16 residues. The germline V gene has CDR1 SGHTA and CDR2 FQGNSA. V shed 5 bases, J shed 5 bases, and the junction held 14 bases outside the gene matches.

The chain has TRBV11-3 and TRBJ2-5; the D gene is possibly TRBD2 (5 bases). This CDR3 comprises 15 residues. V lost 2 bases, J lost 5 bases, and 15 bases lay in between. Germline CDR1 is SGHNT and CDR2 is YENEEA. The CDR3 DNA reads TGTGCCAGCAGCTTAAGCCCCGCAAGAGGGGAGACCCAGTACTTC. It yields the protein CASSLSPARGETQYF.

This clone came up a few times. V gene TRBV14 combines with J gene TRBJ1-2, with D hard to call. The V end was cut by 2 bases, the J end by 4 bases, with 8 bases between. The CDR3 spans 13 residues. The germline gives CDR1 SGHDN, CDR2 FVKESK. CDR3 nucleotides: TGTGCCAGCAGCCAATTAAGGTCCTATGGCTACACCTTC. Translation gives CASSQLRSYGYTF.

The rearrangement uses TRBV2 and TRBJ1-5, with TRBD1 matching 8 bases. The germline V gene has CDR1 SNHLY and CDR2 FYNNEI. V shed 2 bases and J 1 base; nucleotides not matched to a gene: 1. The CDR3 has 15 amino acids. The CDR3 region is CASSEQGASNQPQHF. CDR3 nucleotide sequence: TGTGCCAGCAGTGAACAGGGGGCCAGCAATCAGCCCCAGCATTTT.

V usage is TRBV7-2 and J usage is TRBJ2-1; TRBD2 agrees at 13 bases. This CDR3 has 14 residues. The J segment lost 13 bases and the V segment lost 5 bases, leaving 8 bases of the junction unmatched. Germline V CDR1 and CDR2: SGHTA, FQGNSA. The CDR3 is CASSTQGLAGKQFF. The CDR3 DNA reads as TGTGCCAGCAGCACACAGGGACTAGCGGGGAAACAGTTCTTC.

The CDR3 region has the DNA TGCAGCACGACCGATTTCCAACAGATCACTGAAGCTTTCTTT. It yields the protein CSTTDFQQITEAFF. The V gene is TRBV29-1, the J gene TRBJ1-1; D not certain. Germline lookup yields CDR1 SQVTM and CDR2 ANQGSEA. CDR3 length equals 14 residues. The V end lost 8 bases, the J end lost 4 bases, and 20 bases lay between the germline ends.

The chain couples TRBV19 to TRBJ1-5; D might be TRBD1 (5 bases). The CDR3 consists of 15 residues. CDR1 and CDR2 from the germline V gene are LNHDA and SQIVND (reference sequence). Trimming removed 4 bases from V and 10 bases from J, with 20 bases in between. CDR3: CASSTNFGTAQPQHF. CDR3 coding DNA: TGTGCCAGTAGTACAAATTTCGGGACGGCCCAACCCCAGCATTTT.

The chain recombines TRBV5-4 with TRBJ2-1; possibly TRBD2 for D (6 bases). The CDR3 has 13 amino acids. V was cut by 3 bases and J by 6 bases, with 10 bases left in between. Germline loops: CDR1 SGHNT, CDR2 YYREEE (reference sequence). Here the CDR3 DNA reads TGTGCCAGCAGCTCTTGGGGGGTCAATGAGCAGTTCTTC. Translated, it gives CASSSWGVNEQFF.

This clone was detected only a few times. The chain carries TRBV5-1 and TRBJ2-2, with D hard to call. The germline V gene has CDR1 SGHRS and CDR2 YFSETQ. The CDR3 runs 14 residues. V gave up 7 bases and J gave up 0 bases, with 10 bases separating them. Here the CDR3 reads CASEDEPNTGELFF. CDR3 nucleotides: TGCGCCAGCGAGGACGAACCGAACACCGGGGAGCTGTTTTTT.

The chain uses TRBV11-3 and TRBJ2-2, with D possibly TRBD2 on 6 matching bases. Germline V gene data show CDR1 as SGHNT and CDR2 as YENEEA. The CDR3 covers 13 residues. V lost 5 bases, J lost 4 bases, and 8 bases lay in between. CDR3 sequence reads: CASSPGGTGELFF. CDR3 coding DNA: TGTGCCAGCAGCCCCGGGGGCACCGGGGAGCTGTTTTTT.

The chain is built from TRBV2 and TRBJ1-1, with D unclear. The CDR3 is 12 amino acids. Deletions cut 2 bases from V and 1 base from J, with 2 bases between. The germline V gene encodes CDR1 SNHLY and CDR2 FYNNEI. The CDR3 DNA reads TGTGCCAGCAGTGAACAGAACACTGAAGCTTTCTTT. Translation: CASSEQNTEAFF.